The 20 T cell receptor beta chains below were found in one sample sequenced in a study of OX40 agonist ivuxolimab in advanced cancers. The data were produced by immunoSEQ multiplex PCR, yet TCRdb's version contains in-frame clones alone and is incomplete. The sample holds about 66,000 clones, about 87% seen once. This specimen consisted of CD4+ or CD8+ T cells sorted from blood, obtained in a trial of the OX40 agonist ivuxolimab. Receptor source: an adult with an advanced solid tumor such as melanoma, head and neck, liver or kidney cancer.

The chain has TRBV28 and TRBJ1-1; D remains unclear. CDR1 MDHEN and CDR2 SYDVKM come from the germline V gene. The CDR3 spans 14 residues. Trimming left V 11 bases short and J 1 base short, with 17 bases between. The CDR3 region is CALQRAGPNTEAFF. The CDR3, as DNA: TGTGCCCTCCAAAGGGCCGGGCCGAACACTGAAGCTTTCTTT.

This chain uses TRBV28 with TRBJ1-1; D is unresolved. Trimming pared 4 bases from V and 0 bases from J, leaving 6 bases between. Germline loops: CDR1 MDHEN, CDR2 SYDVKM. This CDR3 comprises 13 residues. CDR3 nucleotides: TGTGCCAGCAGTTGGCTTATGAACACTGAAGCTTTCTTT. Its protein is CASSWLMNTEAFF. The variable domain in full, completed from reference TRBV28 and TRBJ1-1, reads DVKVTQSSRYLVKRTGEKVFLECVQDMDHENMFWYRQDPGLGLRLIYFSYDVKMKEKGDIPEGYSVSREKKERFSLILESASTNQTSMYLCASSWLMNTEAFFGQGTRLTVV.

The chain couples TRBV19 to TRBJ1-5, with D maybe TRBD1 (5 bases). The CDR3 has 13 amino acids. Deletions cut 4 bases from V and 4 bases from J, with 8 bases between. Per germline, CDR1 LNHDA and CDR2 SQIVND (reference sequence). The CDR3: CASSTQGNQPQHF. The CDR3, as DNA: TGTGCCAGTAGTACCCAGGGAAATCAGCCCCAGCATTTT.

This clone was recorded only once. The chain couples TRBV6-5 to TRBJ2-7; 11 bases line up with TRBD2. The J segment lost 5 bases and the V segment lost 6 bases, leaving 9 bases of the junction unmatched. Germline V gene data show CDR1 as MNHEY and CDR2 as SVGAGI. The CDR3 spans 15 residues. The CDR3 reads CASSRTSGFRHEQYF. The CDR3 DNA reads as TGTGCCAGCAGCAGGACTAGCGGGTTTCGGCACGAGCAGTACTTC.

The CDR3, as DNA: TGTGCCAGCAGCCCACACCTATTACGAACAGGGACTGGCATCTACGAGCAGTACTTC. This gives the protein CASSPHLLRTGTGIYEQYF. This rearrangement joins TRBV11-2 to TRBJ2-7; possibly TRBD1 or TRBD2 for D (6 bases each). CDR1 SGHAT and CDR2 FQNNGV come from the germline V gene. The CDR3 has 19 residues. V was clipped by 5 bases and J by 3 bases, with 29 bases between them.

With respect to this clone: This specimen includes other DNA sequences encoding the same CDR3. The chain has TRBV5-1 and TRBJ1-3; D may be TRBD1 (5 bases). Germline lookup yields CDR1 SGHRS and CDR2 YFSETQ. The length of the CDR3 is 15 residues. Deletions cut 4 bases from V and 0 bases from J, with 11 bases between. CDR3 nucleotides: TGCGCCAGCAGCGGCGGGGCCCTCTCTGGAAACACCATATATTTT. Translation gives CASSGGALSGNTIYF.

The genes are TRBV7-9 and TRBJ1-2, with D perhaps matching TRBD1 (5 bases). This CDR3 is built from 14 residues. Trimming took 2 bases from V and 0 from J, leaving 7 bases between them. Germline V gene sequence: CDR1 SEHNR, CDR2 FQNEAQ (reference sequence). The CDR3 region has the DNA TGTGCCAGCAGCTTAACGACAGCTAACTATGGCTACACCTTC. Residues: CASSLTTANYGYTF.

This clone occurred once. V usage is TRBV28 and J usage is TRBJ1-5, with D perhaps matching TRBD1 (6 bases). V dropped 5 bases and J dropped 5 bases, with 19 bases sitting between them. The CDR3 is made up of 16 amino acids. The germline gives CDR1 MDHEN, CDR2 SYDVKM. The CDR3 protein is CASSGDAGAVDQPQHF. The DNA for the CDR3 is TGTGCCAGCAGTGGGGACGCAGGGGCCGTCGATCAGCCCCAGCATTTT.

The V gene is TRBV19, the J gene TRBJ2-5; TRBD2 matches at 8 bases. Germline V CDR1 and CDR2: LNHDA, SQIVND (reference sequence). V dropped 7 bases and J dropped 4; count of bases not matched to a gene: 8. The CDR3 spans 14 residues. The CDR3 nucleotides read TGTGCCAGTAATCAGGCGGGGGGAGCAGAGACCCAGTACTTC. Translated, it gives CASNQAGGAETQYF.

This chain's CDR3 is CASSLVTGQVNEKLFF. CDR3 sequence (DNA): TGTGCCAGCAGCTTGGTTACGGGACAGGTTAATGAAAAACTGTTTTTT. The V call is TRBV5-6, the J call TRBJ1-4; the match to TRBD1 covers 8 bases. The CDR3 runs 16 residues. Germline lookup yields CDR1 SGHDT and CDR2 YYEEEE. The junction had 5 bases not matched to a gene; V was cut back by 0 bases and J by 4 bases. Supplemented by reference TRBV5-6 and TRBJ1-4, the full variable domain reads DAGVTQSPTHLIKTRGQQVTLRCSPKSGHDTVSWYQQALGQGPQFIFQYYEEEERQRGNFPDRFSGHQFPNYSSELNVNALLLGDSALYLCASSLVTGQVNEKLFFGSGTQLSVL.

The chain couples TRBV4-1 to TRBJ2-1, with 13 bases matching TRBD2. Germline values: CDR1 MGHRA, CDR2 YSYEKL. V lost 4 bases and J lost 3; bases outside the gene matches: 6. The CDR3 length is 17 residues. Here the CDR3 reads CASSRATSGRYYNEQFF. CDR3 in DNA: TGCGCCAGCAGCCGAGCGACTAGCGGGAGGTACTACAATGAGCAGTTCTTC.

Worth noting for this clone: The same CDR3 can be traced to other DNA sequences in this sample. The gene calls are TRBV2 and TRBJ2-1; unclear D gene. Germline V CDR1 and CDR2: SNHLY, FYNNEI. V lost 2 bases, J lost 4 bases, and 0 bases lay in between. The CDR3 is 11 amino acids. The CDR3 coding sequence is TGTGCCAGCAGTGAATACAATGAGCAGTTCTTC. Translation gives CASSEYNEQFF.

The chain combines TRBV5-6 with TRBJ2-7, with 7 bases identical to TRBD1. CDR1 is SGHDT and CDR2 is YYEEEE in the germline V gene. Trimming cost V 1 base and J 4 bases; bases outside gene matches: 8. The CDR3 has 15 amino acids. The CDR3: CASSLLGTAGYEQYF. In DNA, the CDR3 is TGTGCCAGCAGCTTGTTAGGGACAGCAGGATACGAGCAGTACTTC.

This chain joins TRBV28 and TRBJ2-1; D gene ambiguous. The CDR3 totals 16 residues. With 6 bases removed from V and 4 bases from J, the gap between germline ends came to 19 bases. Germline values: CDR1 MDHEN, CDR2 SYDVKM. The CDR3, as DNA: TGTGCCAGCAGCTCCCCAGGTGAACTCACATACAATGAGCAGTTCTTC. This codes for CASSSPGELTYNEQFF.

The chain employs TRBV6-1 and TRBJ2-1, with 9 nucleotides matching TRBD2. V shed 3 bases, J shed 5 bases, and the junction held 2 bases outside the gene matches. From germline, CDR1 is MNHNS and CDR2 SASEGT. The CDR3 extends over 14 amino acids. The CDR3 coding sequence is TGTGCCAGCAGTGATGCGGGAGGGAACAATGAGCAGTTCTTC. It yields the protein CASSDAGGNNEQFF.

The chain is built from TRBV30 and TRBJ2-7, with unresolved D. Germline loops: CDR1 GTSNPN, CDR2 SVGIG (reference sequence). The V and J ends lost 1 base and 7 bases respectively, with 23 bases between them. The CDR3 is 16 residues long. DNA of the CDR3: TGTGCCTGGAGTGACACGAGCGACTCCCAAGGTGGAGAGCAGTACTTC. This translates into CAWSDTSDSQGGEQYF.

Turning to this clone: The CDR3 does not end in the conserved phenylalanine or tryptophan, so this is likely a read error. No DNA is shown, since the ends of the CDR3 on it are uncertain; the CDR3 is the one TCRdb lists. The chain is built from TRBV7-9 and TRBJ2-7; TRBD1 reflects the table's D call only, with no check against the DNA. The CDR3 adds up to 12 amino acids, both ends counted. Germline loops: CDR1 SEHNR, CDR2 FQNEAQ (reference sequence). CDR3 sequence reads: CASSPVGQEIQI.

CDR3 nucleotides: TGCGCCAGCAGCCGCGGGAGAGCGAACACCGGGGAGCTGTTTTTT. This codes for CASSRGRANTGELFF. The chain carries TRBV5-1 and TRBJ2-2; TRBD2 agrees at 7 bases. CDR3 length: 15 residues. From germline, CDR1 is SGHRS and CDR2 YFSETQ. The V and J ends lost 4 bases and 0 bases, in that order; junction bases with no gene match: 3.

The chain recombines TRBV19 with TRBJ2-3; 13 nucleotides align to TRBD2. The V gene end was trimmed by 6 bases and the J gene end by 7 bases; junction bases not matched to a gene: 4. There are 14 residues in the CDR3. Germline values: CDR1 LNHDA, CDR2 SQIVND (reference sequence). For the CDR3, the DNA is TGTGCCAGTAGAGGACTAGCGGGAGTTTATACGCAGTATTTT. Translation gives CASRGLAGVYTQYF.

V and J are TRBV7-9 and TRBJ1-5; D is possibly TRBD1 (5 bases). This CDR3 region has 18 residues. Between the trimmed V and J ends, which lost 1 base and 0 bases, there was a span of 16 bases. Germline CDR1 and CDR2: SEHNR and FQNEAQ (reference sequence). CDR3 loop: CASSLEAGKGYSNQPQHF. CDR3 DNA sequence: TGTGCCAGCAGCTTAGAGGCAGGGAAAGGTTATAGCAATCAGCCCCAGCATTTT.